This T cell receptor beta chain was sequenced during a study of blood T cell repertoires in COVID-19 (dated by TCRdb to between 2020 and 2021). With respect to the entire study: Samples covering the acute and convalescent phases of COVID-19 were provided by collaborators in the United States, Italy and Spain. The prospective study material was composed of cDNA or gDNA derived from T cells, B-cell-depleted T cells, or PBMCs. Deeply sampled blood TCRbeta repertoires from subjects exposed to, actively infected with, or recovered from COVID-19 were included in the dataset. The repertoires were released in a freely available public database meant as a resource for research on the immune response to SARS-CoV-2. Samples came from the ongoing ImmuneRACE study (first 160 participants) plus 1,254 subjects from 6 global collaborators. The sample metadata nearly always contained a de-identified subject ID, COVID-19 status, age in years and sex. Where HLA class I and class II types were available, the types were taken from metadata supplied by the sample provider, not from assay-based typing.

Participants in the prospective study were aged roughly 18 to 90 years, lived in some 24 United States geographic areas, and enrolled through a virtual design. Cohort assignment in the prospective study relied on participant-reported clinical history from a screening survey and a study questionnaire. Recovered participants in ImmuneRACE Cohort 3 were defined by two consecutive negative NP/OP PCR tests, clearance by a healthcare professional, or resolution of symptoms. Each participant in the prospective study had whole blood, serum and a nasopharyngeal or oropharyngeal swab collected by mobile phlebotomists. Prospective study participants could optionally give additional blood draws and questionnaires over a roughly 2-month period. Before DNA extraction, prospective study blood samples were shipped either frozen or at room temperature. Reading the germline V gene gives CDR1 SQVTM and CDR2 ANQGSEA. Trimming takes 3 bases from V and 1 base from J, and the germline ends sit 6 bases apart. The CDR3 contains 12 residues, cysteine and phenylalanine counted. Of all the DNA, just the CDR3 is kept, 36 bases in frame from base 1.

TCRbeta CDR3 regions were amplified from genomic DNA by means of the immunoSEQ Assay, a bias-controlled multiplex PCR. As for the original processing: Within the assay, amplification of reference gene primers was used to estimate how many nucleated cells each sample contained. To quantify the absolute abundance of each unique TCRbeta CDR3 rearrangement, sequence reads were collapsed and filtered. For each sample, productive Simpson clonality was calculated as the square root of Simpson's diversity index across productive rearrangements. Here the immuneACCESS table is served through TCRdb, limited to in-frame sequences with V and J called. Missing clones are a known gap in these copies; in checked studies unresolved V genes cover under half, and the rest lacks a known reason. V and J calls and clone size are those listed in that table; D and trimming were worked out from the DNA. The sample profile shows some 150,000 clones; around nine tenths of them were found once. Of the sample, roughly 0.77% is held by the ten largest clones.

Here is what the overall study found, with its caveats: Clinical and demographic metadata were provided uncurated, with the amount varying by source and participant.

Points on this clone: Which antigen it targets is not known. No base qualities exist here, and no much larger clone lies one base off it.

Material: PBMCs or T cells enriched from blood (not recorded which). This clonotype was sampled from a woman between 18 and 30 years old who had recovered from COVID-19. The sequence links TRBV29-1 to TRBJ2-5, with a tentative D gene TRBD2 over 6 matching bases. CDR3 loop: CSVDGGQETQYF. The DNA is TGCAGCGTTGACGGGGGCCAAGAGACCCAGTACTTC.